The rows below give T cell receptor beta chains drawn from one sample of a study of early T cells in non-severe SARS-CoV-2 infection. Each CDR3 protein is one row after TCRdb ran MiXCR on the 5' RACE reads. The sample has 45,000 to 55,000 distinct CDR3 sequences, approximately 6% seen once. The material sequenced was whole blood. These receptors came from an adult who was a healthcare worker with PCR-confirmed SARS-CoV-2 infection or an uninfected control (not recorded which). Both conserved end residues are part of each CDR3. The D gene is left open where the match is weak. Size tells how often a clone was seen (once, few, many) or the class of an expanded clone, and some rows leave it out.

v_call	clone_size	j_call	d_call	cdr3_aa	cdr3_nt
TRBV7-2	many	TRBJ1-1	TRBD1	CASSLGAETGQGYVVTEAFF	TGTGCCAGCAGCTTAGGGGCCGAAACGGGACAGGGGTATGTGGTAACTGAAGCTTTCTTT
TRBV11-3	few	TRBJ1-6	TRBD1	CAVRGQGNSPLHF	TGTGCCGTGAGGGGGCAAGGAAATTCACCCCTCCACTTT
TRBV10-1	-	TRBJ2-2	-	CASSEFLNSGELFF	TGCGCCAGCAGTGAGTTCTTGAACTCCGGGGAGCTGTTTTTT
TRBV20-1	many	TRBJ1-2	TRBD1	CSAQDRARHLANYGYTF	TGCAGTGCCCAAGACAGGGCGAGACACCTAGCTAACTATGGCTACACCTTC
TRBV19	-	TRBJ1-2	-	CASSIRGDYGYTF	TGTGCCAGTAGTATCCGTGGTGACTATGGCTACACCTTC
TRBV6-6	many	TRBJ2-5	-	CASSPGRSQETQYF	TGTGCCAGCAGCCCTGGGCGTAGCCAAGAGACCCAGTACTTC
TRBV12-3/TRBV12-4	few	TRBJ1-4	-	CASSLNSRGNEKLFF	TGTGCCAGCAGTTTAAACAGCCGGGGAAATGAAAAACTGTTTTTT
TRBV28	many	TRBJ1-2	-	CASGLNYGYTF	TGTGCCAGCGGTCTTAACTATGGCTACACCTTC
TRBV6-5	many	TRBJ1-2	TRBD1	CASRGTDTNYGYTF	TGTGCCAGCAGGGGGACAGATACGAACTATGGCTACACCTTC
TRBV4-3	-	TRBJ2-1	-	CASSQEGGYEQFF	TGCGCCAGCAGCCAAGAAGGAGGATATGAGCAGTTCTTC
TRBV5-1	many	TRBJ1-4	-	CASSVGIQSEGKLFF	TGCGCCAGCAGCGTTGGGATACAGTCGGAGGGAAAACTGTTTTTT
TRBV5-1	many	TRBJ2-3	-	CASSLSRGTQYF	TGCGCCAGCAGCTTGTCCCGAGGTACGCAGTATTTT
TRBV5-1	-	TRBJ1-1	TRBD1	CASSLDGRGQAGTLAFF	TGCGCCAGCAGCTTGGATGGCAGGGGGCAGGCGGGGACTCTTGCTTTCTTT
TRBV30	-	TRBJ1-1	-	CAWRIGDTEAFF	TGTGCCTGGAGAATTGGTGACACTGAAGCTTTCTTT
TRBV7-9	many	TRBJ1-2	TRBD1	CASSLGGARDRDSGYTF	TGTGCCAGCAGCTTAGGCGGTGCTCGGGACAGGGACTCTGGCTACACCTTC
TRBV7-6	-	TRBJ2-1	-	CASSPRDTEQFF	TGTGCCAGCAGCCCCCGCGACACCGAGCAGTTCTTC
TRBV20-1	many	TRBJ2-3	-	CSASPWGNTQYF	TGCAGTGCTAGCCCCTGGGGGAATACGCAGTATTTT
TRBV20-1	-	TRBJ1-6	-	CSARDRTESSYNSPLHF	TGCAGTGCTAGAGACCGGACGGAGAGCTCCTATAATTCACCCCTCCACTTT
TRBV20-1	many	TRBJ2-4	-	CSASEANLIAKNIQYF	TGCAGTGCTAGTGAGGCAAATCTAATAGCCAAAAACATTCAGTACTTC
TRBV7-9	many	TRBJ2-1	-	CASSSTFPEVSSYNEQFF	TGTGCCAGCAGCTCCACCTTCCCAGAGGTCAGCTCCTACAATGAGCAGTTCTTC
TRBV4-2	-	TRBJ1-5	TRBD1	CASSQDRTGGNQPQHF	TGTGCCAGCAGCCAAGATCGGACAGGGGGCAATCAGCCCCAGCATTTT
TRBV5-1	many	TRBJ2-1	TRBD2	CASSLERGANEQFF	TGCGCCAGCAGCTTGGAGCGGGGAGCCAATGAGCAGTTCTTC
TRBV11-2	many	TRBJ2-1	-	CASSHTSGGRDEQFF	TGTGCCAGCAGCCATACCTCAGGCGGTCGCGATGAGCAGTTCTTC
TRBV11-2	few	TRBJ2-5	TRBD2	CASSPGGPGTQYF	TGTGCCAGCAGCCCGGGAGGGCCCGGGACCCAGTACTTC
TRBV28	-	TRBJ1-2	-	CASSLISGSGYTF	TGTGCCAGCAGTTTAATATCAGGCTCTGGCTACACCTTC
TRBV4-3	many	TRBJ1-4	TRBD1	CASSQAWTGGEKLFF	TGCGCCAGCAGCCAAGCGTGGACAGGGGGTGAAAAACTGTTTTTT
TRBV13	many	TRBJ1-1	TRBD1	CASTPRGGNTEAFF	TGTGCCAGCACCCCGAGAGGGGGCAACACTGAAGCTTTCTTT
TRBV5-1	many	TRBJ1-1	-	CASSLQESRTEAFF	TGCGCCAGCAGTTTGCAGGAGTCGCGCACTGAAGCTTTCTTT
TRBV5-1	many	TRBJ2-1	TRBD1	CASSLALGGGEQFF	TGCGCCAGCAGCTTGGCGTTAGGGGGCGGTGAGCAGTTCTTC
TRBV13	few	TRBJ1-6	TRBD1	CASSLATGQSPLHF	TGTGCCAGCAGCTTAGCGACAGGGCAGTCACCCCTCCACTTT
TRBV18	-	TRBJ1-1	TRBD1	CASSPRDSEEWFF	TGTGCCAGCTCACCGCGGGACAGCGAGGAGTGGTTCTTT
TRBV29-1	-	TRBJ2-3	TRBD1	CSVLQGVGGTDTQYF	TGCAGCGTTTTACAGGGGGTCGGGGGCACAGATACGCAGTATTTT
TRBV5-4	-	TRBJ1-2	-	CASSFGQGDYGYTF	TGTGCCAGCAGCTTTGGCCAGGGCGACTATGGCTACACCTTC
TRBV21-1	-	TRBJ2-1	-	CASTPPRWGNNEQFF	TGTGCCAGCACACCCCCCCGTTGGGGTAACAATGAGCAGTTCTTC
TRBV29-1	-	TRBJ2-1	-	CSLRTPELGANEQFF	TGCAGCCTAAGAACGCCGGAATTGGGGGCCAATGAGCAGTTCTTC
TRBV12-3/TRBV12-4	many	TRBJ1-3	-	CASSPGHSGNTIYF	TGTGCCAGCAGCCCGGGACACTCTGGAAACACCATATATTTT
TRBV12-3/TRBV12-4	many	TRBJ2-7	-	CASSLSRVYVYF	TGTGCCAGCAGTTTATCCCGGGTCTATGTGTACTTC
TRBV7-8	many	TRBJ2-7	-	CASSLAYGSLEQYF	TGTGCCAGCAGCTTAGCTTACGGCAGCCTCGAGCAGTACTTC
TRBV7-8	few	TRBJ2-3	-	CASSIGRDTQYF	TGTGCCAGCAGCATAGGAAGGGATACGCAGTATTTT
TRBV28	many	TRBJ1-4	-	CASGGLNEKLFF	TGTGCCAGCGGCGGGCTTAATGAAAAACTGTTTTTT
TRBV4-2	few	TRBJ2-7	TRBD2	CASSQDLAGRAYEQYF	TGTGCCAGCAGCCAAGATCTAGCGGGGCGCGCCTACGAGCAGTACTTC
TRBV20-1	-	TRBJ1-6	TRBD1	CSASGQGSTALHF	TGCAGTGCTTCAGGACAGGGCAGCACGGCCCTCCACTTT
TRBV6-5	few	TRBJ1-1	-	CASSESDGGYTNTEAFF	TGTGCCAGCAGCGAATCTGACGGGGGCTACACGAACACTGAAGCTTTCTTT
TRBV11-2	-	TRBJ2-5	-	CASSRKETQYF	TGTGCCAGCAGTCGGAAAGAGACCCAGTACTTC
TRBV14	many	TRBJ1-1	-	CASSQGAHTEAFF	TGTGCCAGCAGCCAAGGGGCGCACACTGAAGCTTTCTTT
TRBV7-9	few	TRBJ1-5	-	CASSLSNQPQHF	TGTGCCAGCAGCTTATCCAATCAGCCCCAGCATTTT
TRBV28	many	TRBJ2-7	-	CASSHRGPYEQYF	TGTGCCAGCAGTCATCGGGGCCCTTACGAGCAGTACTTC
TRBV19	many	TRBJ2-3	TRBD1	CASTERDRGTDTQYF	TGTGCCAGTACAGAACGGGACAGGGGTACAGATACGCAGTATTTT
TRBV25-1	many	TRBJ1-6	-	CASSELTWLFNSPLHF	TGTGCCAGCAGTGAATTAACTTGGCTTTTTAATTCACCCCTCCACTTT
TRBV9	many	TRBJ1-2	TRBD1	CASSGGGRGRANYGYTF	TGTGCCAGCAGCGGAGGGGGCAGGGGACGAGCTAACTATGGCTACACCTTC
TRBV6-2/TRBV6-3	-	TRBJ2-7	-	CASSYSQFYEQYF	TGTGCCAGCAGTTACTCGCAATTCTACGAGCAGTACTTC
TRBV27	many	TRBJ2-5	-	CASRASGVETQYF	TGTGCCAGCAGGGCGTCTGGGGTTGAGACCCAGTACTTC
TRBV11-2	many	TRBJ2-3	TRBD2	CASSSSGLAWSQYF	TGTGCCAGCAGCTCGTCGGGACTAGCTTGGTCGCAGTATTTT
TRBV20-1	few	TRBJ2-7	-	CSARRGGNTYEQYF	TGCAGTGCTAGACGAGGCGGAAACACCTACGAGCAGTACTTC
TRBV29-1	few	TRBJ2-3	TRBD2	CSDRSGRSTDTQYF	TGCAGCGACCGTAGCGGGAGAAGCACAGATACGCAGTATTTT
TRBV6-6	many	TRBJ1-6	-	CASSRGSAEALHF	TGTGCCAGCAGCCGCGGGTCAGCGGAAGCCCTCCACTTT
TRBV18	-	TRBJ2-7	-	CASSPPLGRGYEQYF	TGTGCCAGCTCACCACCTCTTGGCAGGGGTTACGAGCAGTACTTC
TRBV9	many	TRBJ1-1	-	CASSANTKGLWGEAFF	TGTGCCAGCAGCGCCAATACGAAAGGACTTTGGGGTGAAGCTTTCTTT
TRBV6-1	many	TRBJ2-3	-	CASSEQGGGADTQYF	TGTGCCAGCAGTGAACAGGGAGGGGGAGCAGATACGCAGTATTTT
TRBV9	many	TRBJ1-6	-	CASSAGARADTPLHF	TGTGCCAGCAGCGCGGGTGCCAGGGCCGATACACCCCTCCACTTT